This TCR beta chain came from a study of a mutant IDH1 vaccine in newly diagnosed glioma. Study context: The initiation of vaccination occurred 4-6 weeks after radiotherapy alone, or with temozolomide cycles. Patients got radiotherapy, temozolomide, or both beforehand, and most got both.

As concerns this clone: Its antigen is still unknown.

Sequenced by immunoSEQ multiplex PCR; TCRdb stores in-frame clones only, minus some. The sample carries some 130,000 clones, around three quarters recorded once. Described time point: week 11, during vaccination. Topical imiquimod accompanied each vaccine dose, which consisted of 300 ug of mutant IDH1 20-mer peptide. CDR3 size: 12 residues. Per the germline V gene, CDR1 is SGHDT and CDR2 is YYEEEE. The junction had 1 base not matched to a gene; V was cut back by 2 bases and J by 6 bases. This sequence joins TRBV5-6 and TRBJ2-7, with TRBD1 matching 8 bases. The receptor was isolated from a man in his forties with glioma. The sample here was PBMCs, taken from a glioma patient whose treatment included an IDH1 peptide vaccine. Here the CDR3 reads CASSLGTGEQYF. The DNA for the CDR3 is TGTGCCAGCAGCTTAGGGACAGGCGAGCAGTACTTC.